The text below deals with one TCR beta chain. The data belong to a study of T cell repertoires in cytomegalovirus infection. Trimming removed 5 bases from V and 0 bases from J, with 13 bases in between. The CDR3 runs 15 residues. CDR1 LNHNV and CDR2 YYDKDF come from the germline V gene (reference sequence). TCRdb ran MiXCR on the reads and lists one entry per CDR3 protein. The table lists roughly 720,000 distinct CDR3 sequences, about 40% of them singletons. This TCR derives from a human donor in good health (CMV status not recorded). Some clones in this sample may be carry-over from other donors' samples. Source material: PBMCs. This chain joins TRBV15 and TRBJ1-1; possibly TRBD1 for D (6 bases). The CDR3 coding sequence is TGTGCCACCAGCGCAAACAGGGTACTGAACACTGAAGCTTTCTTT. This translates into CATSANRVLNTEAFF.